The 10 T cell receptor beta chains below come from one sample, sequenced in a study of response to subunit inactivated influenza vaccine (dated by TCRdb to between 2017 and 2018). Library preparation employed RT-PCR. Sequencing was performed on an Illumina HiSeq 2500. The raw public reads went through TCRdb reprocessing: fastp at Q25, MiXCR clone calling, in-frame beta chains kept. Duplicate CDR3 protein sequences are folded into a single record with the most common DNA and genes. Across this sample there are hundreds of thousands of distinct CDR3 sequences, with less than 20% seen only once. Around 10% of the sample rests with the top ten. The sample was PBMCs from blood, taken roughly 13 days after vaccination. The receptor set was obtained from a man in his fifties or sixties who received an inactivated influenza vaccine. Donor details come from another sample of the same person, matched by shared clones.

The CDR3: CASSLVFGQGEDGELFF. The CDR3 coding sequence is TGTGCCAGCAGCTTAGTTTTCGGACAGGGTGAAGACGGGGAGCTGTTTTTT. This chain links TRBV7-6 with TRBJ2-2; 8 bases align to TRBD1. The CDR3 has 17 residues. V gave up 1 base and J gave up 7 bases; unmatched junction bases: 11. CDR1 SGHVS and CDR2 FNYEAQ come from the germline V gene.

The chain is built from TRBV6-2 or TRBV6-3 and TRBJ2-1; tentative D call: TRBD1 (6 bases). With 5 bases removed from V and 0 bases from J, the gap between germline ends came to 11 bases. Germline V gives CDR1 MNHEY, CDR2 SVGEGT. The CDR3 consists of 15 residues. CDR3 amino acids: CASSRDKSSYNEQFF. As DNA, the CDR3 is TGTGCCAGCAGTCGGGACAAGAGCTCCTACAATGAGCAGTTCTTC.

This clonotype was observed a handful of times. The V and J genes are TRBV20-1 and TRBJ2-7; possible D gene TRBD1, 7 bases. The germline CDR1 and CDR2 sequences are DFQATT and SNEGSKA (reference sequence). With 0 bases removed from V and 6 bases from J, the gap between germline ends came to 15 bases. This CDR3 has 14 residues. The CDR3 is CSARDQSQGGEQYF. Written as DNA, the CDR3 is TGCAGTGCTAGAGATCAAAGCCAGGGGGGCGAGCAGTACTTC.

This clonotype was counted between two and nine times. The chain links TRBV20-1 to TRBJ1-5, with 7 bases fitting TRBD1. Trimming removed 2 bases from V and 6 bases from J; junction bases left unmatched: 4. CDR1 and CDR2 (germline): DFQATT, SNEGSKA (reference sequence). CDR3 length: 13 residues. CDR3 DNA: TGCAGTGCTAGAAACAGGGGCACTCAGCCCCAGCATTTT. It specifies CSARNRGTQPQHF.

This clonotype was counted between two and nine times. V usage is TRBV12-3 or TRBV12-4 and J usage is TRBJ2-7; D assignment may be TRBD1 or TRBD2 (6 bases each). The ends were cut back, 9 bases at V and 7 bases at J, with 40 bases in the middle. The CDR3 runs 20 residues. In DNA, the CDR3 is TGTGCCAGGGCCGGACAGTCGGGGACTCAGCTAGCGCTACACCGTGTAGAGCAGTACTTC. This codes for CARAGQSGTQLALHRVEQYF.

The chain employs TRBV5-6 and TRBJ1-1; D ambiguous. V lost 6 bases, J lost 4 bases, and 13 bases lay in between. The CDR3 covers 13 residues. Germline lookup yields CDR1 SGHDT and CDR2 YYEEEE. CDR3 in DNA: TGTGCCAGCAACAATCTTCGGGGCACTGAAGCTTTCTTT. It specifies CASNNLRGTEAFF.

The rearrangement joins TRBV6-5 to TRBJ1-1; no definite D call. The germline gives CDR1 MNHEY, CDR2 SVGAGI. There are 16 residues in the CDR3. V was shortened by 2 bases and J by 0 bases, with 13 bases between the two germline ends. The CDR3 coding sequence is TGTGCCAGCAGTTACAAACGTATTCGGATGAACACTGAAGCTTTCTTT. This encodes CASSYKRIRMNTEAFF.

The chain joins TRBV4-1 to TRBJ2-3; 8 bases agree with TRBD2. The V gene's germline CDR1 is MGHRA and CDR2 YSYEKL. This CDR3 contains 16 residues. The V segment lost 2 bases and the J segment 6 bases; nucleotides outside the gene matches: 10. In DNA, the CDR3 is TGCGCCAGCAGCCAAAGTGGAGCGGGGGTCGGGGATACGCAGTATTTT. This sequence encodes CASSQSGAGVGDTQYF.

A few counts support this clonotype. This chain links TRBV11-2 with TRBJ2-3; D is perhaps TRBD2 (6 bases). Germline CDR1 is SGHAT and CDR2 is FQNNGV. The CDR3 has 18 amino acids. V shed 2 bases and J shed 4 bases, with 22 bases lying between them. The CDR3 DNA follows: TGTGCCAGCAGCTTACCTCAGGGTCTGGGGGGAGAATCAGATACGCAGTATTTT. As protein: CASSLPQGLGGESDTQYF.

The chain joins TRBV9 to TRBJ2-3; D possibly matches TRBD1 or TRBD2 (5 bases each). V gave up 0 bases and J gave up 3 bases, with 11 bases separating them. CDR1 is SGDLS and CDR2 is YYNGEE in the germline V gene. The CDR3 has 15 amino acids. The CDR3 protein is CASSVEGTITDTQYF. CDR3 sequence (DNA): TGTGCCAGCAGCGTAGAAGGGACGATAACAGATACGCAGTATTTT.